What follows are 10 T cell receptor beta chains derived from one specimen sequenced in a study of cytomegalovirus exposure and HLA in healthy donors. This table comes from immunoSEQ multiplex PCR, and its TCRdb copy is limited to in-frame clones, with some not included. The sample carries about 180,000 clones, 85% recorded once. Sequencing used PBMCs. The receptors originated from a man younger than 35 in good health and CMV-seropositive.

The V call is TRBV6-1, the J call TRBJ1-2; 9 bases line up with TRBD1. Germline-derived CDR1 and CDR2 are MNHNS and SASEGT. V shed 5 bases and J 8 bases; nucleotides not matched to a gene: 6. CDR3 size: 13 residues. CDR3 region: CASSRGTGKGYTF. CDR3 nucleotides: TGTGCCAGCAGTAGGGGGACAGGGAAAGGCTACACCTTC.

The chain couples TRBV28 to TRBJ1-2; D is perhaps TRBD1 (6 bases). V lost 4 bases and J 6 bases, leaving 18 bases between the germline ends. Germline lookup yields CDR1 MDHEN and CDR2 SYDVKM. This CDR3 has 15 amino acids. Written as DNA, the CDR3 is TGTGCCAGCAGTTCCAATTGGGGGGGCGCGGATGGCTACACCTTC. Translating it yields CASSSNWGGADGYTF.

CDR3 DNA: TGTGCCAGCAGTGAAGGGGGAGCAAGCTCCTACGAGCAGTACTTC. Translating gives CASSEGGASSYEQYF. This rearrangement joins TRBV6-1 to TRBJ2-7; D is possibly TRBD2 (5 bases). V lost 1 base to trimming and J lost 0 bases, with 10 bases between them. Germline V gene lookup returns CDR1 MNHNS and CDR2 SASEGT. This CDR3 spans 15 amino acids.

V usage is TRBV11-3 and J usage is TRBJ2-1; D may be TRBD1 (6 bases). The CDR3 extends over 13 amino acids. Per germline, CDR1 SGHNT and CDR2 YENEEA. V was clipped by 10 bases and J by 4 bases, with 14 bases between them. The CDR3 DNA sequence: TGTGCCACCGAGCGGACAGCGTACAATGAGCAGTTCTTC. Protein product: CATERTAYNEQFF.

The chain combines TRBV2 with TRBJ1-4, with D perhaps matching TRBD1 (5 bases). This CDR3 is 13 amino acids long. CDR1 is SNHLY and CDR2 is FYNNEI in the germline V gene. V gave up 3 bases and J gave up 6 bases, with 8 bases separating them. CDR3 amino acids: CASSDREDEKLFF. The CDR3, as DNA: TGTGCCAGCAGTGACAGGGAAGATGAAAAACTGTTTTTT.

This clone was counted once. The V call is TRBV14, the J call TRBJ2-5, with 10 bases lining up with TRBD1. The germline V gene encodes CDR1 SGHDN and CDR2 FVKESK. The CDR3 consists of 15 residues. V lost 4 bases and J lost 3; bases outside the gene matches: 5. In nucleotides, the CDR3 is TGTGCCAGCAGCCCCGGGACAGGGGATGAAGAGACCCAGTACTTC. Amino acids: CASSPGTGDEETQYF. Using reference TRBV14 and TRBJ2-5 for the parts outside the CDR3, the full variable domain is EAGVTQFPSHSVIEKGQTVTLRCDPISGHDNLYWYRRVMGKEIKFLLHFVKESKQDESGMPNNRFLAERTGGTYSTLKVQPAELEDSGVYFCASSPGTGDEETQYFGPGTRLLVL.

Here the CDR3 reads CASSAHYSDSNQPQHF. The CDR3 DNA reads TGTGCCAGCAGTGCTCACTATTCCGATAGCAATCAGCCCCAGCATTTT. The V gene is TRBV28, the J gene TRBJ1-5; D not resolved. The V gene lost 5 bases and the J gene lost 0 bases, with 14 bases spanning the gap. The CDR3 totals 16 residues. CDR1 and CDR2 (germline): MDHEN, SYDVKM.

The chain combines TRBV5-1 with TRBJ1-2; D gene ambiguous. V lost 0 bases and J lost 4, with 13 bases in between. This CDR3 has 15 amino acids. CDR1 is SGHRS, CDR2 YFSETQ, per germline. CDR3 in DNA: TGCGCCAGCAGCTTGGTGGCGAGGAACCTCTATGGCTACACCTTC. This encodes CASSLVARNLYGYTF.

The gene calls are TRBV4-1 and TRBJ1-5, with D tentatively TRBD1 (5 bases). The length of the CDR3 is 15 residues. Trimming left V 4 bases short and J 0 bases short, with 10 bases between. The V gene's germline CDR1 is MGHRA and CDR2 YSYEKL. This chain's CDR3 is CASSRKDSSNQPQHF. The CDR3 nucleotides are TGCGCCAGCAGCCGGAAAGACAGTAGCAATCAGCCCCAGCATTTT.

The chain combines TRBV6-6 with TRBJ1-1; D may be TRBD1 (6 bases). Germline V CDR1 and CDR2: MNHNY, SVGAGI (reference sequence). Between the trimmed V and J ends, which lost 2 bases and 2 bases, there was a span of 12 bases. The CDR3 totals 15 residues. The CDR3 sequence: CASSYKAGANTEAFF. Here the CDR3 DNA reads TGTGCCAGCAGTTACAAGGCAGGGGCAAACACTGAAGCTTTCTTT.